The source of this TCR beta chain is a study of Graves' ophthalmopathy and Graves' hyperthyroidism. This clonotype was counted many times. Investigators amplified TCR beta CDR3 regions from RNA transcripts. HTBI primers served in a first-round RT-PCR, which a second-round multiplex PCR followed. TCRdb reprocessed the multiplex PCR reads via MiXCR and lists one record per CDR3 protein. The sample consists of some 360,000 distinct CDR3 sequences, 17% of them appearing once. The germline CDR1 and CDR2 sequences are MDHEN and SYDVKM. The CDR3 totals 15 residues. The ends were cut back, 4 bases at V and 3 bases at J, with 10 bases in the middle.

The receptor was derived from an adult woman with stable Graves' hyperthyroidism. Sequencing input: peripheral blood. The chain is built from TRBV28 and TRBJ1-6; D not resolved. The DNA of the CDR3 is TGTGCCAGCAGTTCGGGGTCAGACTATAATTCACCCCTCCACTTT. This gives the protein CASSSGSDYNSPLHF.